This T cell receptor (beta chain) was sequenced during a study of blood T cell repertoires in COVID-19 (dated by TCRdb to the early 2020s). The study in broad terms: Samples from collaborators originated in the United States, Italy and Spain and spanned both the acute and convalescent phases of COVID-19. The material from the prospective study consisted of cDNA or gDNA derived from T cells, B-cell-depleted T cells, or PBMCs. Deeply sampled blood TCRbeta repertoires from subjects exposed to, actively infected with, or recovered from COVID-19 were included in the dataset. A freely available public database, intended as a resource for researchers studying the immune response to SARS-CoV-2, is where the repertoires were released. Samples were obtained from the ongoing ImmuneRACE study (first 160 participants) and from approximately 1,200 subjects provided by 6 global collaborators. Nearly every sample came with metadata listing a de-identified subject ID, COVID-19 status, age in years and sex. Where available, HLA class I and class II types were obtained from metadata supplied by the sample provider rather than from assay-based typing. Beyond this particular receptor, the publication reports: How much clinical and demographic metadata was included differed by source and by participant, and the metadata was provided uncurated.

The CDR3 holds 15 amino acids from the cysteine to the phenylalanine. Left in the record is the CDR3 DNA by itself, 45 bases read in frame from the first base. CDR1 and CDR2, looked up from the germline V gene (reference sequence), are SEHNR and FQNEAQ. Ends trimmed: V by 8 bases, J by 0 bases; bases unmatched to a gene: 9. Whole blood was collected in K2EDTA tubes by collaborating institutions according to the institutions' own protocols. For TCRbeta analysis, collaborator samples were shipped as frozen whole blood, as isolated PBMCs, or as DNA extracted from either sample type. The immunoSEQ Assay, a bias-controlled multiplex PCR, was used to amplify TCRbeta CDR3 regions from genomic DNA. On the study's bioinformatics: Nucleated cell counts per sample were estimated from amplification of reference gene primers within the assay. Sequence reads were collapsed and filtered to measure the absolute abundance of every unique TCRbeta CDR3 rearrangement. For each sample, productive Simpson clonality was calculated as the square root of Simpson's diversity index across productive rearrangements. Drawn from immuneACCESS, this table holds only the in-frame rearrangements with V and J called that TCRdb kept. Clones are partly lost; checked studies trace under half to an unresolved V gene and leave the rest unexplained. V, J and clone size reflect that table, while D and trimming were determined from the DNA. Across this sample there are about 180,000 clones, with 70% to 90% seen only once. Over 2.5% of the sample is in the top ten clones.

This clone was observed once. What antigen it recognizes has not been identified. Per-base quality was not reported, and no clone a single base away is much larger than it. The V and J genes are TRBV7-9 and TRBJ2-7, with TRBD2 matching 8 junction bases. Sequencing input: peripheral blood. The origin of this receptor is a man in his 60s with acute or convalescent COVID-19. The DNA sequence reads TGTGCCAGCGCGGGAGTAGCGGGGACCTCCTACGAGCAGTACTTC. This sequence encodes CASAGVAGTSYEQYF.